Below are 18 T cell receptor beta chains sequenced from a single sample in a study of CD8+CD57+ T cells in acquired aplastic anemia. Genomic DNA acted as the template from which TCR beta VDJ combination and CDR3 sequence profiling were carried out. TCRdb reanalysed the reads using MiXCR and keeps one entry per CDR3 protein. Among more than 250,000 distinct CDR3 sequences listed, 45% to 65% were seen once. Sequencing was carried out using sorted CD4+, CD8+, or CD8+CD57+ T cells (not recorded which) from PBMCs. These receptors were taken from a human donor with severe aplastic anemia or a healthy control (not recorded which).

This clonotype was recorded only once. V and J are TRBV10-1 and TRBJ2-1, with TRBD2 identical over 7 bases. CDR1 and CDR2 from the germline V gene are WNHNN and SYGVQD (reference sequence). There are 15 residues in the CDR3. V dropped 6 bases and J dropped 5; count of bases not matched to a gene: 10. The CDR3 here is CASRKGASGNNEQFF. DNA for the CDR3: TGCGCCAGCAGAAAAGGAGCTAGCGGCAACAATGAGCAGTTCTTC.

This clonotype was seen repeatedly, ten times or more. This chain connects TRBV6-6 to TRBJ1-2; D uncertain. The CDR3 is 16 amino acids. Trimming removed 2 bases at V and 4 bases at J, with 17 bases between. Germline CDR1 reads MNHNY; CDR2 reads SVGAGI (reference sequence). DNA for the CDR3: TGTGCCAGCAGTTACCGGCGGGATAGACCCCTCTATGGCTACACCTTC. The encoded protein is CASSYRRDRPLYGYTF.

Many counts were recorded for this clonotype. The chain uses TRBV2 and TRBJ1-6; a possible D gene is TRBD1 (6 bases). This CDR3 has 14 residues. Trimming took off 4 bases at V and 11 bases at J, with 15 bases between the two ends. The germline gives CDR1 SNHLY, CDR2 FYNNEI. CDR3: CASSGEQGEAPLHF. CDR3 sequence (DNA): TGTGCCAGCAGTGGGGAACAGGGCGAGGCACCCCTCCACTTT.

V is TRBV7-8 and J is TRBJ1-4, with D perhaps matching TRBD1 (6 bases). CDR1 and CDR2 (germline): SGHVS, FQNEAQ. The CDR3 has 19 residues. V lost 3 bases and J 1 base, leaving 21 bases between the germline ends. CDR3 sequence: CASSFYPVGARETNEKLFF. The CDR3 DNA is TGTGCCAGCAGCTTCTATCCCGTGGGGGCGAGGGAAACTAATGAAAAACTGTTTTTT.

There are a few counts of this clonotype. This sequence joins TRBV7-9 and TRBJ2-1, with 12 bases fitting TRBD1. Unmatched junction bases numbered 2, after V lost 11 bases and J lost 6 bases. CDR3 size: 12 residues. Looked up from germline, CDR1 is SEHNR and CDR2 is FQNEAQ (reference sequence). CDR3 residues: CAGGQGANEQFF. The DNA for the CDR3 is TGTGCCGGGGGACAGGGGGCCAATGAGCAGTTCTTC.

This clonotype came up many times. The V call is TRBV20-1, the J call TRBJ1-4, with D unclear. The CDR3 has 14 residues. V dropped 4 bases and J dropped 3 bases, with 12 bases sitting between them. CDR1 is DFQATT, CDR2 SNEGSKA, per germline (reference sequence). The CDR3 DNA reads as TGCAGTGCTACGAGCCCGACCTCTAATGAAAAACTGTTTTTT. It yields the protein CSATSPTSNEKLFF.

This clonotype was picked up many times. The V call is TRBV20-1, the J call TRBJ2-5; the D gene is possibly TRBD2 (5 bases). The CDR3 has 13 residues. Germline V gene lookup returns CDR1 DFQATT and CDR2 SNEGSKA (reference sequence). The ends were cut back, 5 bases at V and 1 base at J, with 11 bases in the middle. The CDR3 is CSAPEVFQETQYF. In nucleotides, the CDR3 is TGCAGTGCTCCGGAGGTTTTCCAAGAGACCCAGTACTTC.

In this sample, this clonotype turned up many times. The genes are TRBV11-1 and TRBJ2-7; D is uncertain. Per germline, CDR1 SGHAT and CDR2 FQDESV (reference sequence). The length of the CDR3 is 16 residues. Trimming cost V 2 bases and J 2 bases, with 16 bases left between them. CDR3 coding DNA: TGTGCCAGCAGCTTAAAATCAACAGAACTTACCTACGAGCAGTACTTC. Amino acid sequence: CASSLKSTELTYEQYF.

This clonotype has a count of ten or more. V usage is TRBV5-1 and J usage is TRBJ2-7; TRBD2 matches at 14 bases. Trimming cost V 4 bases and J 2 bases; bases outside gene matches: 8. Looked up from germline, CDR1 is SGHRS and CDR2 is YFSETQ. The CDR3 is 17 residues long. The chain's CDR3 is CASSTGLAGVIPYEQYF. In DNA form, the CDR3 reads TGCGCCAGCAGCACGGGACTAGCGGGGGTAATTCCCTACGAGCAGTACTTC.

The genes are TRBV29-1 and TRBJ2-3, with D uncertain. This CDR3 contains 13 residues. Germline V CDR1 and CDR2: SQVTM, ANQGSEA. Trimming removed 8 bases from V and 0 bases from J, with 12 bases in between. The DNA of the CDR3 is TGCAGCAGAGATATGGATAGCACAGATACGCAGTATTTT. Protein: CSRDMDSTDTQYF.

This clonotype occurred once. V gene TRBV20-1 combines with J gene TRBJ2-1; tentative D call: TRBD1 (6 bases). CDR3 length equals 14 residues. V was cut by 5 bases and J by 5 bases, with 16 bases left in between. Germline V lookup: CDR1 DFQATT, CDR2 SNEGSKA (reference sequence). This chain's CDR3 is CSAPYRVGNNEQFF. CDR3 DNA: TGCAGTGCTCCTTACAGGGTGGGTAACAATGAGCAGTTCTTC.

The table lists this clonotype with a few counts. The chain is built from TRBV7-9 and TRBJ1-1; the D gene is possibly TRBD1 (6 bases). The length of the CDR3 is 14 residues. V dropped 5 bases and J dropped 7 bases, with 17 bases sitting between them. The germline gives CDR1 SEHNR, CDR2 FQNEAQ (reference sequence). DNA of the CDR3: TGTGCCAGCAGCAAAGGGCGGGGGCGCGATGAAGCTTTCTTT. Its translation is CASSKGRGRDEAFF.

The chain carries TRBV2 and TRBJ1-1, with a possible D match to TRBD1 (6 bases). Trimming took 3 bases from V and 1 from J, leaving 9 bases between them. This CDR3 contains 14 residues. Germline lookup yields CDR1 SNHLY and CDR2 FYNNEI. The CDR3 bases are TGTGCCAGCAGTGAGGGGGACACGAACACTGAAGCTTTCTTT. Protein: CASSEGDTNTEAFF.

The V gene is TRBV10-3, the J gene TRBJ1-5; a weak D match, TRBD1 (5 bases). Germline V gives CDR1 ENHRY, CDR2 SYGVKD. The CDR3 is made up of 13 amino acids. The ends were cut back, 6 bases at V and 1 base at J, with 7 bases in the middle. In DNA form, the CDR3 reads TGTGCCATCAGCCGGGACAGCAATCAGCCCCAGCATTTT. Protein: CAISRDSNQPQHF.

This clonotype occurred many times. This rearrangement joins TRBV5-1 to TRBJ1-2, with a tentative D call TRBD1 (5 bases). The CDR3 extends over 17 amino acids. CDR1 is SGHRS and CDR2 is YFSETQ in the germline V gene. Trimming removed 4 bases from V and 3 bases from J, with 22 bases in between. In nucleotides, the CDR3 is TGCGCCAGCAGCCTCGAGGGACTCCCATCACGGGACTATGGCTACACCTTC. It encodes CASSLEGLPSRDYGYTF.

The rearrangement joins TRBV6-6 to TRBJ2-2; unclear D gene. Deletions cut 5 bases from V and 9 bases from J, with 10 bases between. This CDR3 contains 12 residues. Germline CDR1 reads MNHNY; CDR2 reads SVGAGI (reference sequence). CDR3 protein: CASSPESRELFF. CDR3 in DNA: TGTGCCAGCAGTCCGGAGTCGAGGGAGCTGTTTTTT.

J is TRBJ2-3 and V is TRBV27; D is ambiguous. The CDR3 spans 15 residues. V lost 0 bases and J lost 1, with 8 bases in between. Germline CDR1 reads MNHEY; CDR2 reads SMNVEV (reference sequence). The chain's CDR3 is CASSLSGPRTDTQYF. In DNA form, the CDR3 reads TGTGCCAGCAGTTTATCGGGCCCCCGCACAGATACGCAGTATTTT.

The chain recombines TRBV15 with TRBJ2-2; possible D gene TRBD2, 6 bases. The CDR3 runs 17 residues. The V gene's germline CDR1 is LNHNV and CDR2 YYDKDF (reference sequence). V was trimmed by 1 base and J by 0 bases, leaving 12 bases between them. CDR3 nucleotide sequence: TGTGCCACCAGCAGAGGCCCCGGGACTCCGAACACCGGGGAGCTGTTTTTT. It encodes CATSRGPGTPNTGELFF.